The sequence of this TCR beta chain was determined in a study of blood T cells in healthy people across ages. This CDR3 has 14 amino acids. Germline V gene sequence: CDR1 MNHEY, CDR2 SVGAGI. The V and J ends lost 6 bases and 2 bases respectively, with 14 bases between them. Primed by a sample-barcoded 5' primer and a J-beta primer mix, a second PCR proceeded for about 6 to 11 cycles. Template switching added a 12-random-nucleotide identifier to every cDNA molecule. A single record per CDR3 protein comes from TCRdb applying MiXCR to the 5' RACE reads. The profile shows approximately 1,000,000 distinct CDR3 sequences, 35% to 40% of them singletons. Each donor had approximately 10 milliliters of peripheral blood drawn. Study outcomes and limitations: There was no known CMV status for donors, so expanded clonotype changes were possibly confounded. Per million T cells, TCR beta diversity dropped roughly linearly as age increased.

Comment on this clonotype: Antigen specificity is unknown.

The J gene is TRBJ2-7, the V gene TRBV6-5; D might be TRBD1 or TRBD2, each matching 5 bases. The TCR was taken from a man aged 18 to 29 in good health. Sequenced material: blood. The DNA for the CDR3 is TGTGCCAGCAGGGACGGGCAGGGACCCTACGAGCAGTACTTC. This encodes CASRDGQGPYEQYF.